These 27 T cell receptor beta chains were all obtained from the same sample, sequenced in a study of control samples from healthy donors and cancer patients. Data came from immunoSEQ multiplex PCR; TCRdb stores just in-frame clones and leaves some out. The sample contains 130,000 to 150,000 clones, 93% of which appear only once. The specimen was blood. The receptors were gathered from a man aged 18 to 29 in good health.

This clone appeared a few times. Other DNA variants within this sample encode the same CDR3. The chain recombines TRBV30 with TRBJ1-2; D might be TRBD1 (5 bases). CDR1 and CDR2 (germline): GTSNPN, SVGIG (reference sequence). V lost 3 bases, J lost 4 bases, and 15 bases lay in between. CDR3 length: 14 residues. The CDR3 region has the DNA TGTGCCTGGAGGAAAGCCAGGGTCTCCTATGGCTACACCTTC. Encoded protein: CAWRKARVSYGYTF.

The V and J genes are TRBV11-2 and TRBJ2-1; D remains unclear. The CDR3 totals 13 residues. Trimming took off 3 bases at V and 7 bases at J, with 10 bases between the two ends. CDR1 and CDR2 from the germline V gene are SGHAT and FQNNGV. The CDR3 nucleotides read TGTGCCAGCAGCTTCGAAGTGAAGAATGAGCAGTTCTTC. Translated, it gives CASSFEVKNEQFF. The entire variable domain, with the rest obtained from reference TRBV11-2 and TRBJ2-1, is as follows: EAGVAQSPRYKIIEKRQSVAFWCNPISGHATLYWYQQILGQGPKLLIQFQNNGVVDDSQLPKDRFSAERLKGVDSTLKIQPAKLEDSAVYLCASSFEVKNEQFFGPGTRLTVL.

A few counts support this clone. J is TRBJ1-1 and V is TRBV7-6, with a tentative D call TRBD1 (6 bases). Germline V gene sequence: CDR1 SGHVS, CDR2 FNYEAQ. This CDR3 is built from 15 residues. Deletions cut 4 bases from V and 1 base from J, with 13 bases between. This CDR3 reads CASSSTGLENTEAFF. The CDR3 DNA reads as TGTGCCAGCAGCTCCACAGGGCTCGAGAACACTGAAGCTTTCTTT. Variable domain in full (rest from reference TRBV7-6 and TRBJ1-1): GAGVSQSPRYKVTKRGQDVALRCDPISGHVSLYWYRQALGQGPEFLTYFNYEAQQDKSGLPNDRFSAERPEGSISTLTIQRTEQRDSAMYRCASSSTGLENTEAFFGQGTRLTVV.

The rearrangement links TRBV28 to TRBJ2-2, with D possibly being TRBD2 (6 bases). Germline-derived CDR1 and CDR2 are MDHEN and SYDVKM. Trimming cost V 5 bases and J 5 bases, with 9 bases left between them. The CDR3 sequence is 13 residues long. This CDR3 reads CASSKLATGELFF. CDR3 sequence (DNA): TGTGCCAGCAGTAAACTAGCTACCGGGGAGCTGTTTTTT.

This chain uses TRBV5-4 with TRBJ1-4, with a possible D match to TRBD1 (5 bases). V gave up 2 bases and J gave up 8 bases, with 7 bases separating them. CDR3 length equals 12 residues. Germline loops: CDR1 SGHNT, CDR2 YYREEE (reference sequence). Here the CDR3 DNA reads TGTGCCAGCAGCTTATGGGGGGAAAAACTGTTTTTT. Translating it yields CASSLWGEKLFF.

The genes are TRBV27 and TRBJ1-1; D remains unclear. CDR3 length equals 12 residues. With 6 bases removed from V and 7 bases from J, the gap between germline ends came to 12 bases. Looked up from germline, CDR1 is MNHEY and CDR2 is SMNVEV (reference sequence). In DNA form, the CDR3 reads TGTGCCAGCAGAGACGGCAAGGGTGAAGCTTTCTTT. This translates into CASRDGKGEAFF.

The chain is built from TRBV7-8 and TRBJ1-1, with a possible D match to TRBD1 (6 bases). Deletions cut 1 base from V and 1 base from J, with 10 bases between. This CDR3 is 15 amino acids long. The germline CDR1 and CDR2 sequences are SGHVS and FQNEAQ. The CDR3 loop is CASSLEQGWNTEAFF. In nucleotides, the CDR3 is TGTGCCAGCAGCTTAGAACAGGGCTGGAACACTGAAGCTTTCTTT.

The gene calls are TRBV9 and TRBJ2-2, with D perhaps TRBD2 (6 bases). The V gene lost 4 bases and the J gene lost 1 base, with 8 bases spanning the gap. The germline CDR1 and CDR2 sequences are SGDLS and YYNGEE. The CDR3 runs 14 residues. The CDR3 nucleotides are TGTGCCAGCAGCCGGGACTTGAACACCGGGGAGCTGTTTTTT. As protein: CASSRDLNTGELFF.

CDR3 region: CASSYRHRGRGEQYF. The CDR3 DNA is TGTGCCAGCAGTTACCGCCACAGGGGGCGCGGCGAGCAGTACTTC. The rearrangement joins TRBV6-2 or TRBV6-3 to TRBJ2-7, with TRBD1 identical over 9 bases. Losses at the gene ends were 2 bases for V and 6 bases for J; bases not matched to a gene: 8. This CDR3 has 15 amino acids. CDR1 and CDR2 (germline): MNHEY, SVGEGT.

This chain links TRBV7-3 with TRBJ2-5; maybe TRBD1 (6 bases). V gave up 8 bases and J gave up 7 bases, with 14 bases separating them. The CDR3 totals 12 residues. Germline loops: CDR1 SGHTA, CDR2 FQGTGA. The CDR3 is CASAGDKRTQYF. CDR3 nucleotide sequence: TGTGCCAGCGCAGGGGACAAGAGGACCCAGTACTTC.

For the CDR3, the DNA is TGTGCCAGCAGCTCAGACAGGGTTCCCTACAATGAGCAGTTCTTC. Its translation is CASSSDRVPYNEQFF. The V and J genes are TRBV7-2 and TRBJ2-1; 7 bases are shared with TRBD1. Trimming removed 4 bases from V and 2 bases from J; junction bases left unmatched: 5. From germline, CDR1 is SGHTA and CDR2 FQGNSA. The CDR3 consists of 15 residues.

The rearrangement links TRBV1 to TRBJ2-1; TRBD2 is taken as the D call from the table, unchecked against the DNA. TRBV1 is recorded as a pseudogene. The CDR3 length is 17 residues. CDR3 sequence reads: CTSSPRLAGGPYNEQFF. The DNA for the CDR3 is TGCACCAGCAGCCCCCGGCTAGCGGGAGGGCCATACAATGAGCAGTTCTTC.

This clone was found a few times. This chain connects TRBV19 to TRBJ2-3; 8 nucleotides line up with TRBD1. The CDR3 totals 16 residues. Germline V CDR1 and CDR2: LNHDA, SQIVND (reference sequence). J gave up 0 bases and V 3 bases, and 5 bases lay outside the gene matches. CDR3 coding DNA: TGTGCCAGTAGTATGGACAGGGTCCGGAGCACAGATACGCAGTATTTT. Protein: CASSMDRVRSTDTQYF.

This rearrangement joins TRBV6-2 or TRBV6-3 to TRBJ1-1; D gene unclear. Trimming shortened V by 7 bases and J by 1 base, and 13 bases separated the two germline ends. There are 14 residues in the CDR3. CDR1 and CDR2 from the germline V gene are MNHEY and SVGEGT. CDR3 nucleotides: TGTGCCAGCACCCCGGACGGAGCGAACACTGAAGCTTTCTTT. This codes for CASTPDGANTEAFF.

The CDR3: CASSLVTALSYGYTF. Written as DNA, the CDR3 is TGTGCCAGCAGCTTAGTAACAGCACTGTCCTATGGCTACACCTTC. This rearrangement joins TRBV13 to TRBJ1-2; unclear D gene. The ends were cut back, 1 base at V and 4 bases at J, with 13 bases in the middle. Per germline, CDR1 PRHDT and CDR2 FYEKMQ (reference sequence). The CDR3 covers 15 residues.

This clone was detected a few times. J is TRBJ1-5 and V is TRBV3-1 (or the pseudogene TRBV3-2); D unresolved. The V end was cut by 4 bases, the J end by 4 bases, with 11 bases between. This CDR3 is built from 14 residues. Per the germline V gene, CDR1 is LGHDT and CDR2 is YNNKEL (reference sequence). CDR3 DNA sequence: TGTGCCAGCAGCCTGGGCACAGCAAATCAGCCCCAGCATTTT. This encodes CASSLGTANQPQHF.

The chain carries TRBV4-1 and TRBJ1-1, with TRBD1 matching over 7 bases. V gave up 3 bases and J gave up 11 bases; unmatched junction bases: 9. The CDR3 runs 13 residues. Germline CDR1 MGHRA, CDR2 YSYEKL. The DNA of the CDR3 is TGCGCCAGCAGCCAGGTACAGGGGATGTTGGCTTTCTTT. This translates into CASSQVQGMLAFF.

V and J are TRBV27 and TRBJ1-1; D gene unclear. Germline V CDR1 and CDR2: MNHEY, SMNVEV (reference sequence). The CDR3 has 11 residues. V lost 5 bases to trimming and J lost 9 bases, with 10 bases between them. In DNA, the CDR3 is TGTGCCAGCAGTCGTGGAAACCAAGCTTTCTTT. Translation gives CASSRGNQAFF.

The CDR3 nucleotides are TGCGCCAGCAGCCAAGGGGACAGGGGCAACTCTGGAAACACCATATATTTT. Its translation: CASSQGDRGNSGNTIYF. The chain employs TRBV4-1 and TRBJ1-3; 10 bases fit TRBD1. The V gene end was trimmed by 1 base and the J gene end by 0 bases; junction bases not matched to a gene: 3. This CDR3 contains 17 residues. CDR1 is MGHRA and CDR2 is YSYEKL in the germline V gene.

The chain combines TRBV27 with TRBJ1-4, with 8 bases matching TRBD1. From germline, CDR1 is MNHEY and CDR2 SMNVEV (reference sequence). The V segment lost 8 bases and the J segment 4 bases; nucleotides outside the gene matches: 12. This CDR3 is built from 16 residues. In nucleotides, the CDR3 is TGTGCCAGCGCGGGGACAGGTAACCGGCATAATGAAAAACTGTTTTTT. Translating gives CASAGTGNRHNEKLFF.

The V gene is TRBV27, the J gene TRBJ2-2, with 8 bases aligning to TRBD1. CDR1 MNHEY and CDR2 SMNVEV come from the germline V gene (reference sequence). The ends lost 7 bases at V and 4 bases at J; junction bases unmatched: 2. There are 13 residues in the CDR3. DNA of the CDR3: TGTGCCAGCACCAGGGGGCTCACCGGGGAGCTGTTTTTT. Protein: CASTRGLTGELFF.

The genes are TRBV7-9 and TRBJ1-2, with TRBD1 matching 10 bases. This CDR3 is built from 15 residues. The J segment lost 5 bases and the V segment lost 5 bases, leaving 8 bases of the junction unmatched. The germline V gene has CDR1 SEHNR and CDR2 FQNEAQ (reference sequence). The CDR3 loop reads CASSLSRDRGYGYTF. CDR3 nucleotide sequence: TGTGCCAGCAGCCTCAGCCGGGACAGGGGTTATGGCTACACCTTC.

The chain combines TRBV6-6 with TRBJ2-7; D assignment may be TRBD1 or TRBD2 (5 bases each). This CDR3 is built from 14 residues. Per germline, CDR1 MNHNY and CDR2 SVGAGI (reference sequence). V shed 4 bases and J shed 2 bases, with 12 bases lying between them. CDR3 coding DNA: TGTGCCAGCAGTTCTGGGACGGTAACCTACGAGCAGTACTTC. It translates to CASSSGTVTYEQYF.

The chain combines TRBV7-2 with TRBJ2-3; tentatively, D is TRBD2 (6 bases). Germline V gene lookup returns CDR1 SGHTA and CDR2 FQGNSA. The V end lost 6 bases, the J end lost 2 bases, and 21 bases lay between the germline ends. The CDR3 consists of 17 residues. The CDR3 DNA follows: TGTGCCAGCAGAATAAACCCGCGGGGCCATTACACAGATACGCAGTATTTT. Translation: CASRINPRGHYTDTQYF.

The chain recombines TRBV28 with TRBJ2-2, with a possible D match to TRBD2 (6 bases). The CDR3 extends over 16 amino acids. Trimming removed 5 bases at V and 0 bases at J, with 13 bases between. Per the germline V gene, CDR1 is MDHEN and CDR2 is SYDVKM. The CDR3 loop is CASSVEGDANTGELFF. The DNA of the CDR3 is TGTGCCAGCAGTGTGGAGGGCGACGCGAACACCGGGGAGCTGTTTTTT.

The CDR3, as DNA: TGTGCCAGCGGACGGGTTAACTATGGCTACACCTTC. It codes for CASGRVNYGYTF. J is TRBJ1-2 and V is TRBV9, with unresolved D. Trimming took 7 bases from V and 1 from J, leaving 8 bases between them. CDR3 length: 12 residues. The germline gives CDR1 SGDLS, CDR2 YYNGEE. Looking up the rest from reference TRBV9 and TRBJ1-2 gives the full variable domain: DSGVTQTPKHLITATGQRVTLRCSPRSGDLSVYWYQQSLDQGLQFLIQYYNGEERAKGNILERFSAQQFPDLHSELNLSSLELGDSALYFCASGRVNYGYTFGSGTRLTVV.

The rearrangement uses TRBV27 and TRBJ1-5; D ambiguous. The CDR3 has 13 residues. CDR1 is MNHEY and CDR2 is SMNVEV in the germline V gene (reference sequence). V shed 2 bases and J shed 4 bases, with 6 bases lying between them. The CDR3 loop is CASSLAENQPQHF. DNA of the CDR3: TGTGCCAGCAGTTTAGCGGAGAATCAGCCCCAGCATTTT.